This T cell receptor (beta chain) is drawn from a study of shared clonotypes between healthy human individuals. CDR1 and CDR2 from the germline V gene are LNHNV and YYDKDF (reference sequence). The CDR3 sequence is 15 residues long. Deletions cut 0 bases from V and 3 bases from J, with 9 bases between. Clones were sequenced by immunoSEQ multiplex PCR, and TCRdb holds only the in-frame ones, with some missing. Among some 500,000 clones, almost 97% were seen once, and the ten largest hold approximately 0.06%. The sequencing input was naive CD4+ T cells sorted from blood. Subset of the sample: CD45RA+ positively selected. The J gene is TRBJ1-5, the V gene TRBV15; D possibly corresponds to TRBD1 (5 bases). This TCR was recovered from a young woman in good health. Here the CDR3 reads CATSRDLGVNQPQHF. CDR3 nucleotide sequence: TGTGCCACCAGCAGAGATCTGGGGGTCAATCAGCCCCAGCATTTT.